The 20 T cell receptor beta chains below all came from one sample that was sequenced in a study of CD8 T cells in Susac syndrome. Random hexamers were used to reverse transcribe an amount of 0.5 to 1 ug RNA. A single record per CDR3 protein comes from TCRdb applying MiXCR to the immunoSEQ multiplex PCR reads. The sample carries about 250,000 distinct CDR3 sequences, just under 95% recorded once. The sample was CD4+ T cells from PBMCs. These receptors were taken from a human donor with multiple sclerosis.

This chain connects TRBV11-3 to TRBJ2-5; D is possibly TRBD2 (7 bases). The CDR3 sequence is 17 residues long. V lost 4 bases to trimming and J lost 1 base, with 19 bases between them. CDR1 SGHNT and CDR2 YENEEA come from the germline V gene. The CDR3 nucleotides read TGTGCCAGCAGCTCCCCCGGAGGGGAGGGGGGCCAAGAGACCCAGTACTTC. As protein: CASSSPGGEGGQETQYF.

Here the CDR3 reads CASSLVTGVGNTIYF. CDR3 DNA: TGTGCCAGCAGCTTAGTAACAGGGGTGGGAAACACCATATATTTT. The chain uses TRBV7-2 and TRBJ1-3; 7 bases match TRBD1. The V gene's germline CDR1 is SGHTA and CDR2 FQGNSA. V shed 1 base and J 4 bases; nucleotides not matched to a gene: 4. The CDR3 extends over 15 amino acids.

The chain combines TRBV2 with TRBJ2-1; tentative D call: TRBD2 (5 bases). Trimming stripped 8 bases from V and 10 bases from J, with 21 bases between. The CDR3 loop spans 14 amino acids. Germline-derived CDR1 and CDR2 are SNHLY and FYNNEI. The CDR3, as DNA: TGTGCCAGCTTCTTGGAGCGGTCTACGGGCGAGCAGTTCTTC. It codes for CASFLERSTGEQFF.

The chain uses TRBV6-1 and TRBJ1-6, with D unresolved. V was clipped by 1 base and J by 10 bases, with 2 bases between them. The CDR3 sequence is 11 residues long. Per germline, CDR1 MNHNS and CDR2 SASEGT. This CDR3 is CASSEVSPLHF. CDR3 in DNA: TGTGCCAGCAGTGAAGTCTCACCCCTCCACTTT.

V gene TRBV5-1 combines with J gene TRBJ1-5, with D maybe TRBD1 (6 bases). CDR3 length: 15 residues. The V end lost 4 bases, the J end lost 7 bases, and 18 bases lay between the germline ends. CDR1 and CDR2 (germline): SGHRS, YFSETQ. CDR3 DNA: TGCGCCAGCAGCAAGACCTCCGGGGGGCTCCAGCCCCAGCATTTT. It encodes CASSKTSGGLQPQHF.

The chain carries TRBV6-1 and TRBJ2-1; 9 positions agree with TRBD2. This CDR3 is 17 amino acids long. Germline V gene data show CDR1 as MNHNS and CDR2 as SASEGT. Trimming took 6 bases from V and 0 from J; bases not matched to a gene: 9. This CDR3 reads CASRWRSGGPSYNEQFF. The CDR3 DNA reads TGTGCCAGCAGGTGGAGGAGCGGGGGGCCCTCCTACAATGAGCAGTTCTTC.

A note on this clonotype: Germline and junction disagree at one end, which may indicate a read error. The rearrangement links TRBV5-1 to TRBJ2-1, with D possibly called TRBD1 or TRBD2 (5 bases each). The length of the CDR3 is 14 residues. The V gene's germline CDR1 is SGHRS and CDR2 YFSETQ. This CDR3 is CASSLEPGTNERFF. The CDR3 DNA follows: TGCGCCAGCAGCTTGGAACCAGGGACCAATGAGCGGTTCTTC.

The CDR3 coding sequence is TGTGCCACCAGCAGAGTAGGCGAGCAGTACTTC. This codes for CATSRVGEQYF. The rearrangement joins TRBV15 to TRBJ2-7; D unresolved. The ends were cut back, 1 base at V and 6 bases at J, with 4 bases in the middle. The germline CDR1 and CDR2 sequences are LNHNV and YYDKDF (reference sequence). CDR3 length: 11 amino acids.

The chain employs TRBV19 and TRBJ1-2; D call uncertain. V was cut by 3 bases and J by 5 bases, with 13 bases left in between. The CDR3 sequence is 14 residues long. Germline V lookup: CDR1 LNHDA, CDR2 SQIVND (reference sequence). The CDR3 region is CASSIADGEYGYTF. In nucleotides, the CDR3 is TGTGCCAGTAGTATCGCGGACGGAGAATATGGCTACACCTTC.

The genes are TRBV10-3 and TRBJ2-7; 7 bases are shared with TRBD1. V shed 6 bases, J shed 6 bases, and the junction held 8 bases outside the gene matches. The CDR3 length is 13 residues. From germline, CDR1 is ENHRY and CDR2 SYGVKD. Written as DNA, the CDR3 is TGTGCCATCAGCCAGGACAGGTTGGGCGAGCAGTACTTC. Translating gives CAISQDRLGEQYF.

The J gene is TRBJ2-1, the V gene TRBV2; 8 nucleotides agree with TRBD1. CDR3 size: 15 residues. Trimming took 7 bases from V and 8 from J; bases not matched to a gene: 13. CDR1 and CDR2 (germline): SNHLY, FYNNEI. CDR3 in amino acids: CASIPDRGRYDEQFF. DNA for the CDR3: TGTGCCAGCATTCCAGACAGGGGCCGATACGATGAGCAGTTCTTC.

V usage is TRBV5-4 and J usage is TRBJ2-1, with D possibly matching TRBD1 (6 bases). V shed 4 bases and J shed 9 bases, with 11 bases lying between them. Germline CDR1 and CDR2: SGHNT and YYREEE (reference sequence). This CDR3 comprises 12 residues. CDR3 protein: CASSEQGGEQFF. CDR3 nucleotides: TGTGCCAGCAGCGAACAGGGTGGTGAGCAGTTCTTC.

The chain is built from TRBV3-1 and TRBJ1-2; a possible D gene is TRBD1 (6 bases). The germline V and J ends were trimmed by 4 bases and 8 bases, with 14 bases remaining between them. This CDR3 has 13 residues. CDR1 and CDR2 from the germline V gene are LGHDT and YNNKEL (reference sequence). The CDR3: CASSPRQDVGYTF. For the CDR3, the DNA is TGTGCCAGCAGCCCTCGACAGGACGTGGGCTACACCTTC.

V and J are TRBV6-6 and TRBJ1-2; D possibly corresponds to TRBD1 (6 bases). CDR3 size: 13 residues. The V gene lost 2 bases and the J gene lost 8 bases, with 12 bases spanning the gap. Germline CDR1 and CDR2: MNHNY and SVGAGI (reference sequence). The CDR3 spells CASSYEGEGGYTF. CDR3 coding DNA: TGTGCCAGCAGTTACGAGGGGGAAGGCGGCTACACCTTC.

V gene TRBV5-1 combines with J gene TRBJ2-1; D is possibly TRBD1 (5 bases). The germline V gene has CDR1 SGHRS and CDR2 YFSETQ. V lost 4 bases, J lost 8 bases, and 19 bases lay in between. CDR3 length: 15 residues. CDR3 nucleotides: TGCGCCAGCAGCCTGGACAACAGTCGGGTCGATGAGCAGTTCTTC. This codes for CASSLDNSRVDEQFF.

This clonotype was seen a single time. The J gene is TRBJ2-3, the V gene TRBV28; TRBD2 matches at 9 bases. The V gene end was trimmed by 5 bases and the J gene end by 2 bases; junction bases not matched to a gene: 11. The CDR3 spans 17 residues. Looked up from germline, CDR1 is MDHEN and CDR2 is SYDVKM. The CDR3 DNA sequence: TGTGCCAGCAGTGAATCCGGGACTAGCACCCTCACAGATACGCAGTATTTT. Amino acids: CASSESGTSTLTDTQYF.

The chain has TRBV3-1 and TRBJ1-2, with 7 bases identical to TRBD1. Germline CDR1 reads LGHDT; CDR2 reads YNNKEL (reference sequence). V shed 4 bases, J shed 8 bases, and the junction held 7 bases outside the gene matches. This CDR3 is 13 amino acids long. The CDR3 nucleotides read TGTGCCAGCAGCCCCGAGGGGGCTCGAGGCTACACCTTC. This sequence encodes CASSPEGARGYTF.

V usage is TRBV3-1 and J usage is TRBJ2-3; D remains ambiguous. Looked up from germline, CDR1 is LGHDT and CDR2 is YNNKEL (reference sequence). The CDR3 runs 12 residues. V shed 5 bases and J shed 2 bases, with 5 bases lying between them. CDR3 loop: CASSGYTDTQYF. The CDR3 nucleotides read TGTGCCAGCAGCGGATACACAGATACGCAGTATTTT.

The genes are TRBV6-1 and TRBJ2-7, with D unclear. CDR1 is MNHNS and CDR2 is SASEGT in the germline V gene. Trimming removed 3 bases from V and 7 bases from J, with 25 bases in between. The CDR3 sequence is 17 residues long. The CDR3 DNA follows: TGTGCCAGCAGTGAGTTAGGCAGTTGGGCTCAAGGTCGGGAGCAGTACTTC. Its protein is CASSELGSWAQGREQYF.

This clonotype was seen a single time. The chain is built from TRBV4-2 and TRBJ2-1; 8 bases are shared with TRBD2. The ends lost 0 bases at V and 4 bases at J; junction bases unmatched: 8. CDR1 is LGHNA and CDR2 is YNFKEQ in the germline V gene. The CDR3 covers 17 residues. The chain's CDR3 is CASSQEWTGGSYNEQFF. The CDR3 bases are TGTGCCAGCAGCCAAGAGTGGACGGGAGGGAGTTACAATGAGCAGTTCTTC.